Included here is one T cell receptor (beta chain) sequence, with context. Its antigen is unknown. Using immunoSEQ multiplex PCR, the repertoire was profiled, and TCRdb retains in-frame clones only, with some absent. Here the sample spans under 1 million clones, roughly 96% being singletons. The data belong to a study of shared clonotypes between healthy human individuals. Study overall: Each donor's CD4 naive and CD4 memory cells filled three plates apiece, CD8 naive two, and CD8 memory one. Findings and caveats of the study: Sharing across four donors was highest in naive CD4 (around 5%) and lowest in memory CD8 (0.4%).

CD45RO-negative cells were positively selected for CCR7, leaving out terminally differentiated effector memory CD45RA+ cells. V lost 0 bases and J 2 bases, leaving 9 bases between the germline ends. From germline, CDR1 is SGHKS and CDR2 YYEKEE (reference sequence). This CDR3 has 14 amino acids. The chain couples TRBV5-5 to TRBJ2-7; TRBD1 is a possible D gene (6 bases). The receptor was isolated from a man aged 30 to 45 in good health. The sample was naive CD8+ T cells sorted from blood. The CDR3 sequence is CASSLAGQTYEQYF. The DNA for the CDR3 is TGTGCCAGCAGCTTGGCGGGACAAACCTACGAGCAGTACTTC.